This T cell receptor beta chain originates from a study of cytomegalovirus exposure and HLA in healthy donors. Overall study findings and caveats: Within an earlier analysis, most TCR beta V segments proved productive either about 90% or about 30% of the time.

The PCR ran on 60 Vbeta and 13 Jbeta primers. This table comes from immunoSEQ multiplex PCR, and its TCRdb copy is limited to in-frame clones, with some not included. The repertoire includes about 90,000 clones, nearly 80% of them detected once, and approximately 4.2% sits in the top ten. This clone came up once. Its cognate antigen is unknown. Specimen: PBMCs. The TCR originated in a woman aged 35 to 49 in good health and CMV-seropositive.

The CDR3 loop is CASSFPGLASTNTGELFF. CDR3 bases: TGTGCCAGCAGCTTTCCAGGACTAGCGTCAACCAACACCGGGGAGCTGTTTTTT. V usage is TRBV5-8 and J usage is TRBJ2-2; 9 positions match TRBD2. The CDR3 is 18 amino acids. Losses at the gene ends were 2 bases for V and 2 bases for J; bases not matched to a gene: 10. In germline, CDR1 is SGHTS, CDR2 YDEGEE. Filled out from reference TRBV5-8 and TRBJ2-2, the complete variable domain reads EAGVTQSPTHLIKTRGQQATLRCSPISGHTSVYWYQQALGLGLQFLLWYDEGEERNRGNFPPRFSGRQFPNYSSELNVNALELEDSALYLCASSFPGLASTNTGELFFGEGSRLTVL.